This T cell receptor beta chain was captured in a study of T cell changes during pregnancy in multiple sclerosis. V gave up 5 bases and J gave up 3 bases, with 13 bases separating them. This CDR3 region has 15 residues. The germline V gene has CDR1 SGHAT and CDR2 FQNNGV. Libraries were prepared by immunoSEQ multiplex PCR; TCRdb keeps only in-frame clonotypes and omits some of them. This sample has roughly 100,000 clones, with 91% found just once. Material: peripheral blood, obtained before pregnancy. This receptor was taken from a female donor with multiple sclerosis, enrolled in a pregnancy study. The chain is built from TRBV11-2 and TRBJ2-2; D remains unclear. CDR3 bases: TGTGCCAGCAGCGAAACTTTTTCCCACACCGGGGAGCTGTTTTTT. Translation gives CASSETFSHTGELFF.